Each of the 8 T cell receptor beta chains below was sequenced from the same sample in a study of shared clonotypes between healthy human individuals. Terminally differentiated effector memory CD45RA+ cells were left out of the naive CD8 fraction, which was CD45RO-negative and positively selected for CCR7. TCRdb's table, derived via immunoSEQ multiplex PCR, lists solely in-frame clones and lacks some. The table shows about 680,000 clones, with about 90% occurring only once. Sequenced sample: naive CD8+ T cells sorted from blood. The receptor source for this set is a man younger than 40 in good health.

This chain joins TRBV29-1 and TRBJ1-1; unclear D gene. This CDR3 is built from 12 residues. Germline V gene lookup returns CDR1 SQVTM and CDR2 ANQGSEA. The ends were cut back, 7 bases at V and 0 bases at J, with 9 bases in the middle. The CDR3 spells CSAYRLNTEAFF. The CDR3 bases are TGCAGCGCATACAGATTGAACACTGAAGCTTTCTTT.

This clone was found once. The CDR3 protein is CASSFLAGLTYNEQFF. Here the CDR3 DNA reads TGTGCCAGCAGTTTTCTAGCGGGGTTAACCTACAATGAGCAGTTCTTC. This rearrangement joins TRBV27 to TRBJ2-1; 9 bases align to TRBD2. The length of the CDR3 is 16 residues. Per germline, CDR1 MNHEY and CDR2 SMNVEV (reference sequence). Losses at the gene ends were 3 bases for V and 2 bases for J; bases not matched to a gene: 5.

The V call is TRBV5-1, the J call TRBJ2-5; D could derive from TRBD1 or TRBD2 (5 bases each). This CDR3 is 13 amino acids long. V was clipped by 10 bases and J by 2 bases, with 15 bases between them. Germline assignment: CDR1 SGHRS and CDR2 YFSETQ. CDR3 sequence reads: CASRDVTQETQYF. For the CDR3, the DNA is TGCGCCTCCCGGGACGTAACACAAGAGACCCAGTACTTC.

V usage is TRBV7-9 and J usage is TRBJ2-7; D is tentatively TRBD1 or TRBD2 (5 bases each). V lost 5 bases and J 7 bases, leaving 12 bases between the germline ends. The CDR3 extends over 12 amino acids. Germline CDR1 and CDR2: SEHNR and FQNEAQ (reference sequence). CDR3: CASSAQGAEQYF. Written as DNA, the CDR3 is TGTGCCAGCAGCGCGCAGGGAGCGGAGCAGTACTTC.

The chain employs TRBV4-1 and TRBJ2-1; D is possibly TRBD1 or TRBD2 (6 bases each). The CDR3 has 19 amino acids. Germline V lookup: CDR1 MGHRA, CDR2 YSYEKL. Trimming stripped 0 bases from V and 4 bases from J, with 22 bases between. CDR3 DNA sequence: TGCGCCAGCAGCCAAGATTCGGGGGCGGGATTAGGAAGATACAATGAGCAGTTCTTC. Translation: CASSQDSGAGLGRYNEQFF.

This rearrangement joins TRBV7-6 to TRBJ2-3; 7 bases are a match to TRBD2. V gave up 4 bases and J gave up 0 bases; unmatched junction bases: 10. The CDR3 has 17 residues. Germline V gene data show CDR1 as SGHVS and CDR2 as FNYEAQ. The CDR3 DNA follows: TGTGCCAGCAGCTACAAACCGCTAGCGGAGAGCACAGATACGCAGTATTTT. Encoded protein: CASSYKPLAESTDTQYF.

Points on this clone: In the same sample, other DNA sequences code for this CDR3. The chain is built from TRBV5-1 and TRBJ2-7, with a possible D match to TRBD2 (6 bases). The CDR3 is made up of 14 amino acids. CDR1 is SGHRS, CDR2 YFSETQ, per germline. V dropped 4 bases and J dropped 4 bases, with 15 bases sitting between them. The CDR3 loop reads CASSPGTGGYEQYF. Written as DNA, the CDR3 is TGCGCCAGCAGCCCCGGGACTGGAGGTTACGAGCAGTACTTC.

The gene calls are TRBV10-3 and TRBJ2-1; D remains ambiguous. Trimming removed 0 bases at V and 0 bases at J, with 15 bases between. Germline values: CDR1 ENHRY, CDR2 SYGVKD. The CDR3 is 18 residues long. The CDR3 protein is CAISESVMAATSYNEQFF. In DNA, the CDR3 is TGTGCCATCAGTGAGTCGGTAATGGCCGCGACCTCCTACAATGAGCAGTTCTTC.